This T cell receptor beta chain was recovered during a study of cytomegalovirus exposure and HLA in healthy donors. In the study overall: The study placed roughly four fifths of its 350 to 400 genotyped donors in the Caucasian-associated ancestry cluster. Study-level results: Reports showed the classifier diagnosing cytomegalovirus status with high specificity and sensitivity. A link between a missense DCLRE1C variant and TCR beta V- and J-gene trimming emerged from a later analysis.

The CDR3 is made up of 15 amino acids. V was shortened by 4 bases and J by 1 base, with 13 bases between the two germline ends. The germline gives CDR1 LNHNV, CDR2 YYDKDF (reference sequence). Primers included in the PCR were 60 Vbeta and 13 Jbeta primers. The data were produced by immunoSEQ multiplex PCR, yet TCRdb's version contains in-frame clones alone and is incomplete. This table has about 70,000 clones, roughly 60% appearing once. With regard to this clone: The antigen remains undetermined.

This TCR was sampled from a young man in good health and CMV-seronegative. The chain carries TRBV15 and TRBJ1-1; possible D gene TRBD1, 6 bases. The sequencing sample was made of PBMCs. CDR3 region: CATSTDSTGNTEAFF. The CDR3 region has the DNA TGTGCCACCAGCACCGATTCGACAGGGAACACTGAAGCTTTCTTT.